Presented here are 12 T cell receptor beta chains from one specimen sequenced in a study of post-analysis software for immune sequencing data (dated by TCRdb to between 2014 and 2017). Points the paper makes about the study in general: Significantly higher frequencies in patients than in controls were found for several TRBV segments, including TRBV5-6, TRBV5-1 and TRBV20-1.

No antigen has been assigned to these receptors. Library preparation was by PCR. Instrument used: Illumina HiSeq 2500. To reduce PCR and sequencing biases, unique molecular identifiers were built into the TCR beta cDNA libraries. TCRdb reran the public reads through fastp at Q25 and MiXCR, keeping productive beta chains. Entries are consolidated by CDR3 protein sequence, retaining the most common genes and DNA. Across this sample there are around 400,000 distinct CDR3 sequences, with roughly 30% seen only once. The ten largest clonotypes hold 10% to 15% of the sample. The sample was blood. The receptors here all came from a girl aged 10-17 years with multiple sclerosis.

This clonotype was found a few times. The V and J genes are TRBV20-1 and TRBJ2-7; 16 bases map to TRBD2. The DNA end is more similar to TRBJ2-5, so the J call may be wrong. The CDR3 runs to 16 residues. Germline CDR1 and CDR2: DFQATT and SNEGSKA (reference sequence). This CDR3 is CSAFTGLAGGPETQYF. CDR3 DNA: TGCAGTGCTTTTACGGGACTAGCGGGGGGGCCGGAGACCCAGTACTTC.

This clonotype was observed once. V usage is TRBV6-5 and J usage is TRBJ1-3; D gene unclear. The CDR3 totals 14 residues. Trimming left V 8 bases short and J 12 bases short, with 23 bases between. Germline V gene lookup returns CDR1 MNHEY and CDR2 SVGAGI. The CDR3 sequence: CASQSQPGLEVIYF. CDR3 DNA: TGTGCCAGCCAGAGCCAGCCCGGTCTAGAAGTCATATATTTT.

The rearrangement joins TRBV9 to TRBJ2-3; TRBD2 matches at 7 bases. Germline V gene lookup returns CDR1 SGDLS and CDR2 YYNGEE. V lost 0 bases and J lost 0; bases outside the gene matches: 4. This CDR3 contains 16 residues. CDR3 in DNA: TGTGCCAGCAGCGTAGGGGCTAGCGGTAGCACAGATACGCAGTATTTT. Translated: CASSVGASGSTDTQYF.

This clonotype has ten or more counts. The chain joins TRBV27 to TRBJ2-3, with D perhaps matching TRBD2 (5 bases). V was cut by 1 base and J by 2 bases, with 10 bases left in between. This CDR3 spans 15 amino acids. CDR1 and CDR2 from the germline V gene are MNHEY and SMNVEV (reference sequence). Written as DNA, the CDR3 is TGTGCCAGCAGTTTATATGCGGGTGTCACAGATACGCAGTATTTT. Its translation: CASSLYAGVTDTQYF.

The V gene is TRBV5-1, the J gene TRBJ2-7, with a possible D match to TRBD1 (6 bases). The J call is uncertain, as TRBJ2-5 better fits the DNA end. This CDR3 spans 16 amino acids. Germline V gene data show CDR1 as SGHRS and CDR2 as YFSETQ. CDR3 DNA: TGCGCCAGCAGCCCGACAAGGGGCACAGGGTCAAAGACCCAGTACTTC. Protein: CASSPTRGTGSKTQYF.

The CDR3 coding sequence is TGTGCCAGCAGCCAAGATGGGGCAGGGGTCAATCAGCCCCAGCATTTT. Encoded protein: CASSQDGAGVNQPQHF. The V call is TRBV4-2, the J call TRBJ1-5, with D maybe TRBD1 (6 bases). Deletions cut 0 bases from V and 3 bases from J, with 12 bases between. CDR1 is LGHNA, CDR2 YNFKEQ, per germline. This CDR3 has 16 residues.

The chain links TRBV25-1 to TRBJ1-1, with unresolved D. CDR1 MGHDK and CDR2 SYGVNS come from the germline V gene. There are 14 residues in the CDR3. V lost 1 base to trimming and J lost 0 bases, with 6 bases between them. This CDR3 is CASSEFGMNTEAFF. The CDR3 region has the DNA TGTGCCAGCAGTGAATTTGGAATGAACACTGAAGCTTTCTTT.

This clonotype has a handful of counts. The V and J genes are TRBV6-5 and TRBJ2-7; D unclear. V was pared by 2 bases and J by 3 bases, with 8 bases between. CDR3 length: 13 residues. CDR1 and CDR2 from the germline V gene are MNHEY and SVGAGI. CDR3 amino acids: CASSYGKNYEQYF. CDR3 in DNA: TGTGCCAGCAGTTACGGCAAGAACTACGAGCAGTACTTC.

There are a few counts of this clonotype. CDR3 DNA: TGTGCCAGCAGCCCCCCCGGACAGGGGAACACCGGGGAGCTGTTTTTT. The encoded protein is CASSPPGQGNTGELFF. The rearrangement uses TRBV7-2 and TRBJ2-2, with 8 bases matching TRBD1. The germline CDR1 and CDR2 sequences are SGHTA and FQGNSA. The CDR3 runs 16 residues. Unmatched junction bases numbered 6, after V lost 5 bases and J lost 1 base.

This clonotype was counted between two and nine times. The chain combines TRBV4-1 with TRBJ1-1; no definite D call. Germline V lookup: CDR1 MGHRA, CDR2 YSYEKL. V was shortened by 2 bases and J by 4 bases, with 14 bases between the two germline ends. The CDR3 covers 15 residues. CDR3: CASSQRGPPSTEAFF. The CDR3, as DNA: TGCGCCAGCAGCCAACGCGGCCCCCCGAGCACTGAAGCTTTCTTT.

This rearrangement joins TRBV20-1 to TRBJ2-5; possibly TRBD1 or TRBD2 for D (5 bases each). CDR3 size: 15 residues. Germline lookup yields CDR1 DFQATT and CDR2 SNEGSKA (reference sequence). Trimming took off 3 bases at V and 0 bases at J, with 14 bases between the two ends. As DNA, the CDR3 is TGCAGTGCTAGCAGGGACCCTTGGGACCAAGAGACCCAGTACTTC. This sequence encodes CSASRDPWDQETQYF.

The chain carries TRBV20-1 and TRBJ2-3; 8 nucleotides match TRBD2. This CDR3 spans 16 amino acids. The V segment lost 5 bases and the J segment 1 base; nucleotides outside the gene matches: 11. The germline gives CDR1 DFQATT, CDR2 SNEGSKA (reference sequence). The CDR3 nucleotides read TGCAGTGCTTGGGAATCCGGGCGGGGGGGCACAGATACGCAGTATTTT. Translation: CSAWESGRGGTDTQYF.